The 10 T cell receptor beta chains in this list originate from one sample, sequenced in a study of response to subunit inactivated influenza vaccine. TCRdb re-called the RT-PCR reads through MiXCR, storing one row per CDR3 protein. The sample includes 500,000 to 750,000 distinct CDR3 sequences, 14% of them seen just once. The sequencing used PBMCs from blood, collected roughly 12 days after vaccination. The origin of the receptors is a man in his fifties or sixties who received an inactivated influenza vaccine.

The chain uses TRBV14 and TRBJ2-1; 12 nucleotides line up with TRBD2. The CDR3 has 16 amino acids. V lost 6 bases to trimming and J lost 4 bases; unmatched junction nucleotides: 7. Germline V gene lookup returns CDR1 SGHDN and CDR2 FVKESK. The CDR3, as DNA: TGTGCCAGCAGGCTTTCTAGCGGGAGGGGTTACAATGAGCAGTTCTTC. Its protein is CASRLSSGRGYNEQFF. Together with reference TRBV14 and TRBJ2-1, the CDR3 gives the full variable domain: EAGVTQFPSHSVIEKGQTVTLRCDPISGHDNLYWYRRVMGKEIKFLLHFVKESKQDESGMPNNRFLAERTGGTYSTLKVQPAELEDSGVYFCASRLSSGRGYNEQFFGPGTRLTVL.

V and J are TRBV15 and TRBJ2-7; weak D call: TRBD1 (5 bases). Germline loops: CDR1 LNHNV, CDR2 YYDKDF (reference sequence). This CDR3 comprises 14 residues. With 6 bases removed from V and 0 bases from J, the gap between germline ends came to 12 bases. The CDR3 region is CATSRQGSSYEQYF. The CDR3 DNA sequence: TGTGCCACCAGTCGGCAGGGAAGCTCCTACGAGCAGTACTTC.

A few counts support this clonotype. The V and J genes are TRBV5-5 and TRBJ1-5; D is possibly TRBD1 (5 bases). V dropped 3 bases and J dropped 7 bases, with 17 bases sitting between them. The CDR3 is made up of 15 amino acids. Germline CDR1 and CDR2: SGHKS and YYEKEE (reference sequence). CDR3 sequence: CASSSTPQGGQPQHF. Written as DNA, the CDR3 is TGTGCCAGCAGCTCGACCCCCCAGGGAGGCCAGCCCCAGCATTTT.

This clonotype occurred a few times. This sequence joins TRBV19 and TRBJ2-1; 8 bases are a match to TRBD2. CDR1 and CDR2 from the germline V gene are LNHDA and SQIVND (reference sequence). V lost 8 bases, J lost 6 bases, and 9 bases stayed unmatched. The CDR3 spans 14 residues. This chain's CDR3 is CASRERTSINEQFF. DNA of the CDR3: TGTGCCAGTCGCGAGAGGACTAGCATCAATGAGCAGTTCTTC.

The genes are TRBV10-3 and TRBJ2-2; 12 nucleotides match TRBD2. This CDR3 region has 15 residues. The V gene's germline CDR1 is ENHRY and CDR2 SYGVKD. V lost 10 bases to trimming and J lost 2 bases; unmatched junction nucleotides: 5. The CDR3 DNA sequence: TGTGCCACACGGACTAGCGGGATTAACACCGGGGAGCTGTTTTTT. Its translation: CATRTSGINTGELFF.

There are a few counts of this clonotype. J is TRBJ2-5 and V is TRBV9; a weak D match, TRBD2 (6 bases). V was trimmed by 0 bases and J by 3 bases, leaving 9 bases between them. Germline CDR1 SGDLS, CDR2 YYNGEE. The length of the CDR3 is 14 residues. DNA of the CDR3: TGTGCCAGCAGCGTAGGAGCTAGCGAAGAGACCCAGTACTTC. Amino acids: CASSVGASEETQYF.

The chain combines TRBV6-5 with TRBJ2-7; 8 nucleotides align to TRBD1. The CDR3 sequence is 16 residues long. CDR1 MNHEY and CDR2 SVGAGI come from the germline V gene. After removal of 2 bases from V and 1 base from J, the junction contained 7 bases not matched to a gene. CDR3 region: CASSYGQGARSYEQYF. The DNA of the CDR3 is TGTGCCAGCAGTTACGGTCAGGGGGCACGGTCCTACGAGCAGTACTTC.

This clonotype was recorded a few times. The chain carries TRBV6-1 and TRBJ2-7; 7 bases line up with TRBD1. CDR3 size: 14 residues. The germline V gene encodes CDR1 MNHNS and CDR2 SASEGT. V trimming: 7 bases; J trimming: 4 bases; junction bases outside the gene matches: 10. The CDR3 sequence: CASKWGTDVYEQYF. The DNA for the CDR3 is TGTGCCAGCAAATGGGGGACAGACGTATACGAGCAGTACTTC.

This clonotype was seen only a few times. This rearrangement joins TRBV6-2 or TRBV6-3 to TRBJ2-7, with D possibly TRBD1 on 5 matching bases. V lost 6 bases and J 2 bases, leaving 11 bases between the germline ends. Germline CDR1 and CDR2: MNHEY and SVGEGT. The CDR3 sequence is 13 residues long. In nucleotides, the CDR3 is TGTGCCAGCAGACGACAGCCACCCTACGAGCAGTACTTC. Translating it yields CASRRQPPYEQYF.

This clonotype turned up a few times. The J gene is TRBJ1-5, the V gene TRBV15; tentative D call: TRBD1 (6 bases). The CDR3 runs 15 residues. Looked up from germline, CDR1 is LNHNV and CDR2 is YYDKDF (reference sequence). V was shortened by 0 bases and J by 3 bases, with 9 bases between the two germline ends. The CDR3 loop reads CATSRDGQNNQPQHF. DNA for the CDR3: TGTGCCACCAGCAGAGACGGACAGAACAATCAGCCCCAGCATTTT.